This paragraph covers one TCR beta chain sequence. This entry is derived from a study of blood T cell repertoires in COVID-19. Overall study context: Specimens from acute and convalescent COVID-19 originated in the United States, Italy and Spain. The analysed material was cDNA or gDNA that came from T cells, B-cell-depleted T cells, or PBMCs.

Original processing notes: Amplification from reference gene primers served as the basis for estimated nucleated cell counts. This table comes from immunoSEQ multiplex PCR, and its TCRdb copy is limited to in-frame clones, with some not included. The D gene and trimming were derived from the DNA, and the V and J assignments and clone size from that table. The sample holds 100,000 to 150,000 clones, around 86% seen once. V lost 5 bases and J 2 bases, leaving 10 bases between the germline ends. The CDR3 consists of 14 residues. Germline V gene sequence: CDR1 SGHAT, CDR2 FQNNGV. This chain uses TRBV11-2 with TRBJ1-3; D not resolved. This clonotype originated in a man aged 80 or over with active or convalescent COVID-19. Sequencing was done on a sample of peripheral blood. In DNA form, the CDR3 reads TGTGCCAGCAGCCCTACTGATACTGGAAACACCATATATTTT. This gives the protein CASSPTDTGNTIYF.